Below, 13 T cell receptor beta chains from the same sample are listed, as sequenced in a study of CD8+CD57+ T cells in acquired aplastic anemia. CDR3 and TCR beta VDJ profiling relied on a genomic DNA template. MiXCR was run by TCRdb on the reads, yielding one entry per CDR3 protein. The sample gives 100,000 to 150,000 distinct CDR3 sequences, around 46% of which show up once; 2% to 3% is in the top ten. Input material: sorted CD4+, CD8+, or CD8+CD57+ T cells (not recorded which) from PBMCs. These receptors originate from a human donor in good health, serving as a control.

This clonotype was detected many times. V gene TRBV12-3 or TRBV12-4 combines with J gene TRBJ1-1; D unclear. This CDR3 is built from 12 residues. Trimming removed 2 bases from V and 10 bases from J, with 11 bases in between. Written as DNA, the CDR3 is TGTGCCAGCAGTTTAAGGGTAATAGGAGCTTTCTTT. Amino acids: CASSLRVIGAFF.

A few counts support this clonotype. A clone one base away is much larger, so this may be a read error. The chain combines TRBV4-2 with TRBJ2-2, with unresolved D. There are 19 residues in the CDR3. Trimming took off 0 bases at V and 5 bases at J, with 22 bases between the two ends. CDR1 is LGHNA and CDR2 is YNFKEQ in the germline V gene. CDR3 amino acids: CASSQEESGPWGRTGELFF. In DNA form, the CDR3 reads TGTGCCAGCAGCCAAGAGGAGTCCGGGCCCTGGGGTAGGACCGGGGAGCTGTTTTTT.

This clonotype was detected many times. This chain uses TRBV12-3 or TRBV12-4 with TRBJ1-5; D gene ambiguous. This CDR3 has 15 amino acids. V was clipped by 1 base and J by 0 bases, with 7 bases between them. CDR3 loop: CASSLGGISNQPQHF. CDR3 nucleotides: TGTGCCAGCAGTTTAGGAGGGATTAGCAATCAGCCCCAGCATTTT.

The V and J genes are TRBV6-4 and TRBJ1-5, with D maybe TRBD1 (5 bases). Germline V lookup: CDR1 MRHNA, CDR2 SNTAGT. V lost 1 base and J lost 11, with 9 bases in between. The CDR3 sequence is 12 residues long. The CDR3 reads CASSDLIRAQHF. CDR3 nucleotide sequence: TGTGCCAGCAGTGACTTGATCAGGGCCCAGCATTTT.

In its sample, this clonotype was seen once. The rearrangement links TRBV2 to TRBJ2-3, with TRBD2 identical over 11 bases. This CDR3 has 14 amino acids. Germline assignment: CDR1 SNHLY and CDR2 FYNNEI. The V and J ends lost 7 bases and 1 base, in that order; junction bases with no gene match: 1. The CDR3 coding sequence is TGTGCCAGCACACTAGCGGGGGGCACAGATACGCAGTATTTT. Encoded protein: CASTLAGGTDTQYF.

As concerns this clonotype: It may be a read error: a sequence one base away is much more abundant. The rearrangement joins TRBV6-5 to TRBJ2-1; 8 positions agree with TRBD1. CDR3 size: 14 residues. Per germline, CDR1 MNHEY and CDR2 SVGAGI. The V segment lost 7 bases and the J segment 10 bases; nucleotides outside the gene matches: 12. This CDR3 reads CASNSRQGAREQFF. Here the CDR3 DNA reads TGTGCCAGCAATTCGAGGCAGGGGGCAAGAGAGCAGTTCTTC.

V gene TRBV7-2 combines with J gene TRBJ2-2, with D maybe TRBD1 (6 bases). This CDR3 region has 15 residues. Germline V gene sequence: CDR1 SGHTA, CDR2 FQGNSA. V was shortened by 5 bases and J by 0 bases, with 10 bases between the two germline ends. CDR3 sequence reads: CASSPGQTNTGELFF. The DNA of the CDR3 is TGTGCCAGCAGCCCCGGACAGACGAACACCGGGGAGCTGTTTTTT. The variable domain in full, with the rest retrieved from reference TRBV7-2 and TRBJ2-2, is GAGVSQSPSNKVTEKGKDVELRCDPISGHTALYWYRQSLGQGLEFLIYFQGNSAPDKSGLPSDRFSAERTGGSVSTLTIQRTQQEDSAVYLCASSPGQTNTGELFFGEGSRLTVL.

In this sample, this clonotype turned up many times. J is TRBJ2-7 and V is TRBV4-3, with TRBD1 identical over 7 bases. CDR3 length equals 14 residues. The junction had 9 bases not matched to a gene; V was cut back by 5 bases and J by 5 bases. CDR1 and CDR2 from the germline V gene are LGHNA and YSLEER. Written as DNA, the CDR3 is TGCGCCAGCAGCTATAACAGGGGCGCAGACGAGCAGTACTTC. It translates to CASSYNRGADEQYF.

This clonotype was seen many times. This chain joins TRBV3-1 and TRBJ1-2; TRBD1 matches 10 bases. The junction had 0 bases not matched to a gene; V was cut back by 1 base and J by 4 bases. The germline V gene has CDR1 LGHDT and CDR2 YNNKEL (reference sequence). The CDR3 spans 14 residues. This chain's CDR3 is CASSQGTGGYGYTF. In DNA form, the CDR3 reads TGTGCCAGCAGCCAAGGGACAGGGGGCTATGGCTACACCTTC.

The rearrangement uses TRBV2 and TRBJ2-7; D is perhaps TRBD2 (5 bases). Germline V lookup: CDR1 SNHLY, CDR2 FYNNEI. Trimming pared 7 bases from V and 5 bases from J, leaving 18 bases between. This CDR3 spans 14 amino acids. CDR3 residues: CASTTTVRVNEQYF. DNA of the CDR3: TGTGCCAGCACCACGACGGTGAGGGTTAACGAGCAGTACTTC.

This clonotype was picked up many times. The J gene is TRBJ2-1, the V gene TRBV5-1; TRBD1 agrees at 9 bases. The V segment lost 0 bases and the J segment 8 bases; nucleotides outside the gene matches: 3. The CDR3 has 14 amino acids. Germline V gene lookup returns CDR1 SGHRS and CDR2 YFSETQ. Here the CDR3 DNA reads TGCGCCAGCAGCTTGGACAGGGGGCAGTATGAGCAGTTCTTC. Protein: CASSLDRGQYEQFF.

In its sample, this clonotype was seen many times. The chain employs TRBV3-1 and TRBJ2-7; TRBD1 agrees at 7 bases. Germline CDR1 is LGHDT and CDR2 is YNNKEL (reference sequence). This CDR3 is 15 amino acids long. The V gene end was trimmed by 4 bases and the J gene end by 2 bases; junction bases not matched to a gene: 8. The CDR3 nucleotides are TGTGCCAGCAGCCTTCCCCGGGGACAGCCCTACGAGCAGTACTTC. The encoded protein is CASSLPRGQPYEQYF.

There are many counts of this clonotype. J is TRBJ2-1 and V is TRBV12-3 or TRBV12-4, with 10 positions matching TRBD2. Trimming removed 3 bases from V and 4 bases from J; junction bases left unmatched: 9. This CDR3 spans 17 amino acids. The CDR3 reads CASSLSMRAGGYNEQFF. The CDR3 DNA is TGTGCCAGCAGTTTGAGTATGAGAGCGGGGGGGTACAATGAGCAGTTCTTC.